This T cell receptor beta chain was captured by sequencing in a study of blood T cell repertoires in COVID-19. Germline loops: CDR1 SGDLS, CDR2 YYNGEE. The CDR3 contains 15 residues. V lost 0 bases, J lost 1 base, and 1 base stayed unmatched. TCRdb's table, derived via immunoSEQ multiplex PCR, lists solely in-frame clones and lacks some. This table has some 88,000 clones, roughly nine tenths appearing once. The sample comprised peripheral blood. This chain links TRBV9 with TRBJ2-1, with 7 bases lining up with TRBD1. This TCR derives from a human donor with active COVID-19. The donor label of this sample is uncertain. Written as DNA, the CDR3 is TGTGCCAGCAGCGTAGACAGGGGATCCTACAATGAGCAGTTCTTC. Amino acids: CASSVDRGSYNEQFF.